This TCR beta chain was identified during a study of human T cells and chemical hapten exposure. Each CDR3 protein gets one entry after TCRdb re-called the RACE reads with MiXCR. The sample holds 100,000 to 150,000 distinct CDR3 sequences, approximately 14% seen once. Regarding time point: patch test 1, 2 weeks after DPC sensitization. Treatment of the sample: therapeutic diphenylcyclopropenone sensitization with weekly scalp DPC. Participating donors were patients with alopecia, aged 18 to 70 years, considered appropriate candidates for DPC. Sample: whole blood, taken in connection with sensitization to the hapten diphenylcyclopropenone (DPC). This clonotype was sampled from a man aged 18 to 35 with alopecia areata. Some clones in this sample may be carry-over from other donors' samples.

The CDR3, as DNA: TGTGCCAGCACCCCACCATCGGGGACAGGGGGCAGCGAGCAGTACTTC. It yields the protein CASTPPSGTGGSEQYF. The gene calls are TRBV6-5 and TRBJ2-7; TRBD1 agrees at 12 bases. Germline loops: CDR1 MNHEY, CDR2 SVGAGI. The CDR3 has 16 residues. Trimming removed 7 bases from V and 6 bases from J; junction bases left unmatched: 13.